This TCR beta chain came from a study of blood T cell repertoires in COVID-19. Study-level information: Sources were T cells, B-cell-depleted T cells, or PBMCs; the material itself was cDNA or gDNA.

Only one count was recorded for this clone. One Seattle source followed patients from active infection through their disease course. From germline, CDR1 is KGHDR and CDR2 SFDVKD. Trimming pared 6 bases from V and 2 bases from J, leaving 14 bases between. The CDR3 contains 15 residues. Using immunoSEQ multiplex PCR, the repertoire was profiled, and TCRdb retains in-frame clones only, with some absent. Altogether 150,000 to 170,000 clones are present, approximately 85% being singletons, with the ten largest covering 0.63%. The source material was peripheral blood. V gene TRBV24-1 combines with J gene TRBJ2-3; D is undetermined. The receptor's source is a man between 60 and 75 years old with COVID-19, enrolled during active disease. The CDR3 nucleotides read TGTGCCACCAGTTCGCCAGGAACCGACACAGATACGCAGTATTTT. Protein: CATSSPGTDTDTQYF.